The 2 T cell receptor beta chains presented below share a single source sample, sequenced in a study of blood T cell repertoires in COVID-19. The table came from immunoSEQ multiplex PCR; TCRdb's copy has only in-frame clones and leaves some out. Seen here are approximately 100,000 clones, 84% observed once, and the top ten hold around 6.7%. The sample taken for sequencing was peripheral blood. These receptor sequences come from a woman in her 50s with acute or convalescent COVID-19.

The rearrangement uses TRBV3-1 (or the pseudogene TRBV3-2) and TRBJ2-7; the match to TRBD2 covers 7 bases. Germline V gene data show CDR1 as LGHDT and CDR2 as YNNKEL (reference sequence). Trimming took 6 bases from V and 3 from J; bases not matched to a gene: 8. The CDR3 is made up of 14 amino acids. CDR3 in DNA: TGTGCCAGCAGTCGCGGGGGAGCTCTCTACGAGCAGTACTTC. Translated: CASSRGGALYEQYF.

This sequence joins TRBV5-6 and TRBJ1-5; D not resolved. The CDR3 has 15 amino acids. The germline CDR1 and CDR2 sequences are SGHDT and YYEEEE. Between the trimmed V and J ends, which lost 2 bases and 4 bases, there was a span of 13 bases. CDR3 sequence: CASSFRGHINQPQHF. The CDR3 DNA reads TGTGCCAGCAGCTTCAGAGGGCACATTAATCAGCCCCAGCATTTT.